This TCR beta chain originates from a study of blood T cell repertoires in COVID-19. Study summary: Whether acute or convalescent, the COVID-19 samples came from the United States, Italy and Spain. The analysed material was cDNA or gDNA that came from T cells, B-cell-depleted T cells, or PBMCs.

J gave up 0 bases and V 1 base, and 6 bases lay outside the gene matches. Germline V gene sequence: CDR1 MGHRA, CDR2 YSYEKL. The CDR3 spans 17 residues. Authors' analysis steps: Reference gene primer amplification gave estimated nucleated cell counts. Profiling relied on immunoSEQ multiplex PCR, and the TCRdb table lists in-frame clones only, not all of them. V, J and clone size derive from that table, while D and trimming were established from the DNA sequence. The sample shows roughly 36,000 clones, around 86% of them seen only once. This chain joins TRBV4-1 and TRBJ2-1; 7 bases fit TRBD2. Sequenced: peripheral blood. This TCR derives from a man aged 50 or older with active or convalescent COVID-19. The CDR3 DNA reads TGCGCCAGCAGCCAAGCCTACGGCGGGAGCTCCTACAATGAGCAGTTCTTC. Its translation: CASSQAYGGSSYNEQFF.